The clone carrying this TCR beta chain was seen just once. The target antigen is unknown. Trimming removed 4 bases from V and 6 bases from J, with 6 bases in between. The CDR3 contains 11 residues. Germline loops: CDR1 SGHDT, CDR2 YYEEEE. The data stem from a study of vaccination effects on CD4 cells after COVID-19. Method: immunoSEQ multiplex PCR; TCRdb's copy keeps in-frame clones and lacks some. The sample lists about 59,000 clones; around 82% were seen once. General study points: Missing from the study were early post-infection timepoints, and its convalescent patients were few.

Before any sequencing was done, the ViraFEST assay used viral peptide pools to expand antigen-specific CD4+ T cells. Having been cultured for approximately ten days, the cells underwent CD4+ T cell isolation. All participants had two doses of either the BNT162b2 or mRNA-1273 vaccine. This sample comprised CD4+ T cells from PBMCs cultured with HCoV-OC43 spike peptides, obtained after COVID-19 vaccination. The subset was: HCoV-OC43 spike overlapping peptide pool stimulation. This sequence originates from a human donor who received a COVID-19 vaccine. The chain has TRBV5-6 and TRBJ2-3; D remains unclear. The CDR3 nucleotides are TGTGCCAGCAGCAGGCGGGATACGCAGTATTTT. Translation: CASSRRDTQYF.